A selection of T cell receptor beta chains follows, all from one sample in a study of response to subunit inactivated influenza vaccine. Each CDR3 protein gets one entry after TCRdb re-called the RT-PCR reads with MiXCR. The repertoire consists of roughly 700,000 distinct CDR3 sequences, with roughly 13% occurring once and the leading ten covering 6% to 8%. The starting material was PBMCs from blood, obtained around two weeks before vaccination. Source of these receptors: a man in his forties or fifties who received an inactivated influenza vaccine. Each CDR3 is given with its conserved first and last residue. Fields, in order: clone size, D gene, J gene, V gene, CDR3 protein, CDR3 DNA. A D gene is named only where the DNA matches it firmly. Clone size, where shown, is once, few, many, or a class for clones that have expanded.

>NA|NA|TRBJ2-3|TRBV7-2
CASSQDGTVTDTQYF
TGTGCCAGCAGCCAGGACGGAACAGTAACAGATACGCAGTATTTT
>NA|TRBD2|TRBJ2-1|TRBV2
CASSGTSGRHNEQFF
TGTGCCAGCAGTGGGACTAGCGGGAGGCACAATGAGCAGTTCTTC
>few|TRBD2|TRBJ2-2|TRBV7-8
CASSPQLAGGNTGELFF
TGTGCCAGCAGCCCCCAACTAGCGGGAGGAAACACCGGGGAGCTGTTTTTT
>NA|NA|TRBJ2-7|TRBV28
CASRPPTVYQQYF
TGTGCCAGCAGACCCCCGACAGTCTACCAGCAGTACTTC
>NA|NA|TRBJ2-7|TRBV7-8
CASSAGQVRIYEQYF
TGTGCCAGCAGCGCAGGCCAGGTACGTATCTACGAGCAGTACTTC
>many|NA|TRBJ2-5|TRBV4-1
CASSPSRTEETQYF
TGCGCCAGCAGTCCCAGTAGGACAGAAGAGACCCAGTACTTC
>NA|NA|TRBJ2-7|TRBV6-2/TRBV6-3
CASSYPRLGEQYF
TGTGCCAGCAGTTACCCCAGACTTGGCGAGCAGTACTTC
>few|TRBD1|TRBJ2-3|TRBV20-1
CSARTGTGATDTQYF
TGCAGTGCTCGGACCGGGACAGGGGCCACAGATACGCAGTATTTT
>NA|TRBD2|TRBJ2-1|TRBV27
CASSQPGLRSYNEQFF
TGTGCCAGCAGTCAACCGGGACTACGATCCTACAATGAGCAGTTCTTC
>NA|TRBD1|TRBJ1-3|TRBV12-3/TRBV12-4
CASSSGTGGTIYF
TGTGCCAGCAGTTCCGGGACAGGGGGCACCATATATTTT